This T cell receptor (beta chain) was captured by sequencing in a study of blood T cell repertoires in COVID-19. Overall study context: COVID-19 samples from acute and convalescent phases originated in the United States, Italy and Spain. Nucleic acid was either cDNA or gDNA, and it came from T cells, B-cell-depleted T cells, or PBMCs.

Which cohort a participant joined came from the clinical history participants gave. The CDR3 totals 15 residues. Losses at the gene ends were 1 base for V and 4 bases for J; bases not matched to a gene: 4. CDR1 and CDR2 (germline): LNHDA, SQIVND (reference sequence). Original processing notes: By means of reference gene primer amplification, nucleated cell counts were estimated. The method was immunoSEQ multiplex PCR; TCRdb's version includes in-frame clones alone and lacks a portion of them. The V and J calls and the clone size are those of that table, but D and trimming were determined from the DNA. The sample shows a few hundred thousand clones, 82% of them seen only once.

The chain joins TRBV19 to TRBJ1-5, with 7 bases matching TRBD1. This clonotype was sampled from a man in his forties who had recovered from COVID-19. What was sequenced was PBMCs or T cells enriched from blood (not recorded which). The CDR3 spells CASSIGRTGNQPQHF. Written as DNA, the CDR3 is TGTGCCAGTAGTATAGGGCGGACAGGTAATCAGCCCCAGCATTTT. The variable domain in full, with the rest retrieved from reference TRBV19 and TRBJ1-5, is DGGITQSPKYLFRKEGQNVTLSCEQNLNHDAMYWYRQDPGQGLRLIYYSQIVNDFQKGDIAEGYSVSREKKESFPLTVTSAQKNPTAFYLCASSIGRTGNQPQHFGDGTRLSIL.